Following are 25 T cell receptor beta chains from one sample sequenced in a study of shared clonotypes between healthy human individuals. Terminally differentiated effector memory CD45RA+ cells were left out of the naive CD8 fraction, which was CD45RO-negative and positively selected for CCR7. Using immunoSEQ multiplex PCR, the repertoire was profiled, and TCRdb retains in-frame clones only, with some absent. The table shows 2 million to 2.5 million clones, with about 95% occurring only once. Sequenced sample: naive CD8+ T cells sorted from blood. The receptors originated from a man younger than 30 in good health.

CDR3 coding DNA: TGTGCCAGCAGTCCCCCGGGGAGAAGCACAGATACGCAGTATTTT. Amino acids: CASSPPGRSTDTQYF. The J gene is TRBJ2-3, the V gene TRBV27; D perhaps matches TRBD2 (5 bases). CDR3 length: 15 amino acids. CDR1 MNHEY and CDR2 SMNVEV come from the germline V gene (reference sequence). The germline V and J ends were trimmed by 5 bases and 0 bases, with 12 bases remaining between them.

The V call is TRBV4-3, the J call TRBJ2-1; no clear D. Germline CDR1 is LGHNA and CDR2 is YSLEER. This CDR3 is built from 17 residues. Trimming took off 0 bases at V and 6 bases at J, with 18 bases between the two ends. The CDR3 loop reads CASSQDHGSESFNEQFF. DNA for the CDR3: TGCGCCAGCAGCCAAGATCACGGCAGTGAGTCTTTCAATGAGCAGTTCTTC.

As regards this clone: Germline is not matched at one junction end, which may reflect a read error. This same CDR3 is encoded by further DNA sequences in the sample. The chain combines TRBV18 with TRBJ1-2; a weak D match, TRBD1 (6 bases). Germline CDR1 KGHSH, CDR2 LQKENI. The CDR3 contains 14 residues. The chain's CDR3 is CASSPIRGPDGYTF. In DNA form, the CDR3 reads TGCGCCAGCTCACCAATTCGGGGGCCGGATGGCTACACCTTC.

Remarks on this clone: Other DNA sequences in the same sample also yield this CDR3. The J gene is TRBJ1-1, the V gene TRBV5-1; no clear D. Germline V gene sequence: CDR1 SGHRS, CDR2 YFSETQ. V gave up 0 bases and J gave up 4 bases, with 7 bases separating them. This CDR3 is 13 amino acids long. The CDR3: CASSLAGSTEAFF. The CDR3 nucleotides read TGCGCCAGCAGCTTGGCTGGGAGCACTGAAGCTTTCTTT.

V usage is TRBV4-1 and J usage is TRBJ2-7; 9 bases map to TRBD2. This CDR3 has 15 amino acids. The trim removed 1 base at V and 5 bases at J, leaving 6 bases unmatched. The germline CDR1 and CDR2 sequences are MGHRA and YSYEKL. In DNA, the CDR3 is TGCGCCAGCAGCCAAGCCGGGACTAGCTACGACGAGCAGTACTTC. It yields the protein CASSQAGTSYDEQYF.

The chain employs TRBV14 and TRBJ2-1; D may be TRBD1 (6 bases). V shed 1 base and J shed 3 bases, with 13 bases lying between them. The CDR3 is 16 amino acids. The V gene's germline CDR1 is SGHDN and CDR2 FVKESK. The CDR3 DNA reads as TGTGCCAGCAGCCAAGCCGCAGGGGAACTCTACAATGAGCAGTTCTTC. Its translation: CASSQAAGELYNEQFF.

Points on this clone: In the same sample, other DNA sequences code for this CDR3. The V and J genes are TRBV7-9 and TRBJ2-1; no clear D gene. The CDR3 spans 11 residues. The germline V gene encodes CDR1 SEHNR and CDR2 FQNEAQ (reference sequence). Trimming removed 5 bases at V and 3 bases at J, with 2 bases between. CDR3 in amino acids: CASSHYNEQFF. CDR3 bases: TGTGCCAGCAGCCACTACAATGAGCAGTTCTTC.

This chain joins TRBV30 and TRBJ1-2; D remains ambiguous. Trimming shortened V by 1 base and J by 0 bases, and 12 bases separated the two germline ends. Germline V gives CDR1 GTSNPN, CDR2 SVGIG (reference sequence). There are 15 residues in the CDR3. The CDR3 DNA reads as TGTGCCTGGAGTGAAAGGGAAATAGCTAACTATGGCTACACCTTC. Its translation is CAWSEREIANYGYTF.

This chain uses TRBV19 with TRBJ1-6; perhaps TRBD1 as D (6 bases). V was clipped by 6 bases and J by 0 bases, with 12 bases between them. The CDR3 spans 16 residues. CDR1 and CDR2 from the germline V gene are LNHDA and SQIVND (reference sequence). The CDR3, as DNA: TGTGCCAGTAGGGGCGGGGGCGACTCCTATAATTCACCCCTCCACTTT. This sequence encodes CASRGGGDSYNSPLHF.

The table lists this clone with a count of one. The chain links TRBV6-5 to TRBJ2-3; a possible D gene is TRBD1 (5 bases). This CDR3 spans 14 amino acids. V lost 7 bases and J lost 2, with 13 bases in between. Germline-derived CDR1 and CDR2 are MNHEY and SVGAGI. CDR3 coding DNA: TGTGCCAGCATGGTGACAGATAACACAGATACGCAGTATTTT. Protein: CASMVTDNTDTQYF.

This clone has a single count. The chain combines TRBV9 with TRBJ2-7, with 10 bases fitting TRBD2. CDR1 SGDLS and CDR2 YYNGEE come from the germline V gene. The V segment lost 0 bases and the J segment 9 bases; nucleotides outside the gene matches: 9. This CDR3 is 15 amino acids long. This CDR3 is CASSVGGLAGDLQYF. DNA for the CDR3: TGTGCCAGCAGCGTAGGAGGCCTAGCGGGGGATTTGCAGTACTTC. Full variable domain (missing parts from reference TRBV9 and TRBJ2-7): DSGVTQTPKHLITATGQRVTLRCSPRSGDLSVYWYQQSLDQGLQFLIQYYNGEERAKGNILERFSAQQFPDLHSELNLSSLELGDSALYFCASSVGGLAGDLQYFGPGTRLTVT.

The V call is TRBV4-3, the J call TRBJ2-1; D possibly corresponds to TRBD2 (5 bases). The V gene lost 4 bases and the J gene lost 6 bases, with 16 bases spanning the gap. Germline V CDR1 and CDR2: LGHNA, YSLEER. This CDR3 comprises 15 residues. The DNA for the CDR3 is TGCGCCAGCAGCCCGGCCATTGGGGAGTTCAATGAGCAGTTCTTC. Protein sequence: CASSPAIGEFNEQFF.

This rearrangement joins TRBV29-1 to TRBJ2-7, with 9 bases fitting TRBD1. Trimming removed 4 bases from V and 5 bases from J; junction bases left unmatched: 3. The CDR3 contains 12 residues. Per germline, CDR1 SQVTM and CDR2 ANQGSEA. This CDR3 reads CSVGTGDNEQYF. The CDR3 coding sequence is TGCAGCGTTGGGACAGGGGATAACGAGCAGTACTTC.

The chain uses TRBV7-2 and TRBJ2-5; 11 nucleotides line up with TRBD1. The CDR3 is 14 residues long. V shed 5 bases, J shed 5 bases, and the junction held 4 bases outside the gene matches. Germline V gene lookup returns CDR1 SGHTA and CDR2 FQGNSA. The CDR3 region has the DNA TGTGCCAGCAGCCGGGACAGGGGGGATGAGACCCAGTACTTC. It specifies CASSRDRGDETQYF.

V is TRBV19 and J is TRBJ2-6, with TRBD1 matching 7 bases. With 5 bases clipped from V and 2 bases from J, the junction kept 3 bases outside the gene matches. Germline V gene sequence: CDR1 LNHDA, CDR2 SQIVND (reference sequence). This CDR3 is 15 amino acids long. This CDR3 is CASSPDRAGANVLTF. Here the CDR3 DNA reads TGTGCCAGTAGTCCCGACAGGGCTGGGGCCAACGTCCTGACTTTC.

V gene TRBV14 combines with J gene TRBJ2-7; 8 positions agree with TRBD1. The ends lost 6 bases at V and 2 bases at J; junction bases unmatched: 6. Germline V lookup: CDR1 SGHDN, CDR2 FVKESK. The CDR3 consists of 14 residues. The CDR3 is CASREGTGPYEQYF. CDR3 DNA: TGTGCCAGCAGAGAGGGGACAGGCCCCTACGAGCAGTACTTC. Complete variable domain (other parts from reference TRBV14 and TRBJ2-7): EAGVTQFPSHSVIEKGQTVTLRCDPISGHDNLYWYRRVMGKEIKFLLHFVKESKQDESGMPNNRFLAERTGGTYSTLKVQPAELEDSGVYFCASREGTGPYEQYFGPGTRLTVT.

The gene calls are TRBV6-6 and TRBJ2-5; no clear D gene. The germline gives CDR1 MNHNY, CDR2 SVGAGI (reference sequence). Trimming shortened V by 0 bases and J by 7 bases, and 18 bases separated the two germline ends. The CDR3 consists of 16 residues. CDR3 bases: TGTGCCAGCAGTTACTCGAATGTCGGCAGCCCCGGGACCCAGTACTTC. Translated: CASSYSNVGSPGTQYF.

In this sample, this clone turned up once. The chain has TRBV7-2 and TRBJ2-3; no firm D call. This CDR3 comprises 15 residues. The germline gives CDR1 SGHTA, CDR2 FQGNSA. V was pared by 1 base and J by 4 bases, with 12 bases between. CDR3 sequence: CASSLGSGFADTQYF. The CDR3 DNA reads TGTGCCAGCAGCTTAGGATCCGGGTTCGCAGATACGCAGTATTTT.

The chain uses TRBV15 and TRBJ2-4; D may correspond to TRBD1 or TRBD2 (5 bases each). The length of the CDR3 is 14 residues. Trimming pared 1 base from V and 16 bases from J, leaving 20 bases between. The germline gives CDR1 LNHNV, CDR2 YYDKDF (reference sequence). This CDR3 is CATSRVDLGTFLYF. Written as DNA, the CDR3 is TGTGCCACCAGCAGAGTCGATTTGGGGACGTTTTTATACTTC.

The CDR3 DNA reads as TGCAGTGCCCCTGTTGAAGTCGAGCAGTACTTC. Amino acid sequence: CSAPVEVEQYF. This chain connects TRBV20-1 to TRBJ2-7, with D hard to call. The length of the CDR3 is 11 residues. Germline lookup yields CDR1 DFQATT and CDR2 SNEGSKA (reference sequence). Trimming stripped 6 bases from V and 6 bases from J, with 12 bases between.

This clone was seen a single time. The CDR3 DNA is TGCAGCGTTGAAGATTCTTCTAGCGGGGGCCCAGATACGCAGTATTTT. This encodes CSVEDSSSGGPDTQYF. This sequence joins TRBV29-1 and TRBJ2-3, with 10 bases aligning to TRBD2. The CDR3 sequence is 16 residues long. The ends lost 0 bases at V and 4 bases at J; junction bases unmatched: 7. Germline V lookup: CDR1 SQVTM, CDR2 ANQGSEA.

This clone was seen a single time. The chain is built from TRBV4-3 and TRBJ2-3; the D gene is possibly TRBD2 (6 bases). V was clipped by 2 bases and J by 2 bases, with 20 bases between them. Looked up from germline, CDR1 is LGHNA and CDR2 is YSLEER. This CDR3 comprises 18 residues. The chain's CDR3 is CASSQIYQRGLFTDTQYF. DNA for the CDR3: TGCGCCAGCAGCCAAATATATCAGAGGGGACTTTTCACAGATACGCAGTATTTT.

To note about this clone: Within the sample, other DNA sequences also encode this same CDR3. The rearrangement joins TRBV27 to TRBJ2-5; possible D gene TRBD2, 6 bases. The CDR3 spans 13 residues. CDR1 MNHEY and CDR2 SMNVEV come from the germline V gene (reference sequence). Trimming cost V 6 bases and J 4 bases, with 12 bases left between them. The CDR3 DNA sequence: TGTGCCAGCAGCCCTGGGACTGTAGAGACCCAGTACTTC. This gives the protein CASSPGTVETQYF.

Here the CDR3 DNA reads TGCGCCAGCAGCTTGGTCCTCCGCGGGACGTTCGCGAACACCGGGGAGCTGTTTTTT. Its protein product is CASSLVLRGTFANTGELFF. The chain links TRBV5-1 to TRBJ2-2, with D tentatively TRBD2 (6 bases). Germline V lookup: CDR1 SGHRS, CDR2 YFSETQ. The ends were cut back, 0 bases at V and 0 bases at J, with 18 bases in the middle. CDR3 length equals 19 residues.

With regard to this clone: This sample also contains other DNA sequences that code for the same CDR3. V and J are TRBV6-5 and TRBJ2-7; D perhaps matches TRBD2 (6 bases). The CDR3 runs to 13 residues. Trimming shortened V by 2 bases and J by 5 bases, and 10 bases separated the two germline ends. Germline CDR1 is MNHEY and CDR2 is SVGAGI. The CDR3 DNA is TGTGCCAGCAGTTACGCGGGGAGGAACGAGCAGTACTTC. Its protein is CASSYAGRNEQYF.